These 13 T cell receptor beta chains share one sample of origin, sequenced in a study of identical twins. TCRdb re-called the 5' RACE reads through MiXCR, storing one row per CDR3 protein. The table lists 1,800,000 or so distinct CDR3 sequences, about 32% of them singletons. What was sequenced was cord blood. The origin of the receptors is a newborn girl in good health.

At least ten counts were recorded for this clonotype. This sequence joins TRBV12-3 or TRBV12-4 and TRBJ2-5; 9 bases line up with TRBD2. The junction had 5 bases not matched to a gene; V was cut back by 6 bases and J by 0 bases. This CDR3 is 15 amino acids long. The CDR3 is CASRQAGGDQETQYF. CDR3 sequence (DNA): TGTGCCAGCAGGCAAGCGGGAGGAGACCAAGAGACCCAGTACTTC.

This clonotype has just a few counts. The rearrangement joins TRBV27 to TRBJ1-1; 7 bases align to TRBD1. The germline V gene has CDR1 MNHEY and CDR2 SMNVEV (reference sequence). V lost 5 bases to trimming and J lost 6 bases; unmatched junction nucleotides: 9. The CDR3 runs 14 residues. CDR3 amino acids: CASSTLQGRPEAFF. In nucleotides, the CDR3 is TGTGCCAGCAGTACTCTACAGGGGAGGCCTGAAGCTTTCTTT.

With respect to this clonotype: Compared with germline, one end of the junction differs, possibly owing to a read error. The CDR3 DNA sequence: TGTGCCAGCAGTCCGGTCCCCTTTCTAGCGGGGCTCAACAATGAGCTGTTCTTC. This gives the protein CASSPVPFLAGLNNELFF. The chain recombines TRBV27 with TRBJ2-1; 9 nucleotides match TRBD2. The CDR3 sequence is 18 residues long. Germline assignment: CDR1 MNHEY and CDR2 SMNVEV (reference sequence).

V and J are TRBV20-1 and TRBJ1-2, with 9 bases aligning to TRBD1. The germline gives CDR1 DFQATT, CDR2 SNEGSKA (reference sequence). The CDR3 loop spans 16 amino acids. The ends lost 0 bases at V and 4 bases at J; junction bases unmatched: 9. This CDR3 is CSARDNEGQGVYGYTF. Written as DNA, the CDR3 is TGCAGTGCTAGAGATAATGAGGGACAGGGTGTCTATGGCTACACCTTC.

The V call is TRBV7-2, the J call TRBJ1-6, with a tentative D call TRBD1 (6 bases). Deletions cut 5 bases from V and 5 bases from J, with 13 bases between. The CDR3 extends over 15 amino acids. Germline CDR1 reads SGHTA; CDR2 reads FQGNSA. The CDR3 sequence: CASSRGRGNNSPLHF. As DNA, the CDR3 is TGTGCCAGCAGCCGGGGCAGGGGAAATAATTCACCCCTCCACTTT.

CDR3 DNA: TGTGCCAGCAGCCCGATGTGGATCGCCGAAACTAACTATGGCTACACCTTC. This encodes CASSPMWIAETNYGYTF. This rearrangement joins TRBV7-9 to TRBJ1-2; D is ambiguous. V was clipped by 5 bases and J by 0 bases, with 19 bases between them. This CDR3 comprises 17 residues. Germline V lookup: CDR1 SEHNR, CDR2 FQNEAQ (reference sequence).

This clonotype has more than one count but fewer than ten. The V gene is TRBV20-1, the J gene TRBJ2-1, with D maybe TRBD2 (7 bases). The germline V gene has CDR1 DFQATT and CDR2 SNEGSKA (reference sequence). CDR3 length equals 16 residues. The germline V and J ends were trimmed by 0 bases and 8 bases, with 20 bases remaining between them. The CDR3 protein is CSARDPIRGGAHEQFF. CDR3 DNA: TGCAGTGCTAGAGATCCCATTAGGGGGGGGGCCCATGAGCAGTTCTTC.

CDR3 nucleotides: TGTGCCAGCAGTGATCCGGGACAGGGAGACTACGAGCAGTACTTC. Translating gives CASSDPGQGDYEQYF. V gene TRBV6-5 combines with J gene TRBJ2-7; 9 nucleotides match TRBD1. Germline CDR1 reads MNHEY; CDR2 reads SVGAGI. V was clipped by 5 bases and J by 3 bases; unmatched bases: 8. This CDR3 has 15 amino acids.

This clonotype was found a few times. This chain uses TRBV14 with TRBJ1-2, with no clear D. Germline CDR1 SGHDN, CDR2 FVKESK. The CDR3 covers 15 residues. V lost 1 base to trimming and J lost 0 bases, with 9 bases between them. This CDR3 reads CASSQAGWANYGYTF. CDR3 nucleotides: TGTGCCAGCAGCCAAGCGGGATGGGCTAACTATGGCTACACCTTC.

Written as DNA, the CDR3 is TGCGCCAGCAGCCAAGTTCTAGAACGATACAATGAGCAGTTCTTC. Amino acid sequence: CASSQVLERYNEQFF. V gene TRBV4-1 combines with J gene TRBJ2-1; D is ambiguous. The CDR3 contains 15 residues. The V gene lost 1 base and the J gene lost 4 bases, with 11 bases spanning the gap. Germline-derived CDR1 and CDR2 are MGHRA and YSYEKL.

This clonotype was counted only a few times. The chain carries TRBV25-1 and TRBJ2-1; TRBD2 agrees at 11 bases. Germline V gives CDR1 MGHDK, CDR2 SYGVNS. The CDR3 is 17 amino acids. V lost 1 base to trimming and J lost 0 bases; unmatched junction nucleotides: 2. The DNA of the CDR3 is TGTGCCAGCAGTGAATCTAGCGGGAGGAGCTCCTACAATGAGCAGTTCTTC. Encoded protein: CASSESSGRSSYNEQFF.

This clonotype has just a few counts. V is TRBV12-3 or TRBV12-4 and J is TRBJ1-5; D is unresolved. Trimming stripped 3 bases from V and 3 bases from J, with 9 bases between. The CDR3 length is 14 residues. The CDR3 spells CASSFAWLNQPQHF. The CDR3 coding sequence is TGTGCCAGCAGTTTCGCCTGGCTCAATCAGCCCCAGCATTTT.

The table lists this clonotype with a few counts. The chain carries TRBV10-3 and TRBJ1-2; TRBD1 matches 7 bases. Germline V CDR1 and CDR2: ENHRY, SYGVKD. The length of the CDR3 is 11 residues. Trimming at V came to 7 bases and at J to 6 bases, leaving 2 bases not matched to a gene. The CDR3 is CAITQGDGYTF. CDR3 nucleotide sequence: TGTGCCATCACCCAGGGGGATGGCTACACCTTC.